This is a list of T cell receptor beta chains from one sample in a study of human T cells and chemical hapten exposure. In TCRdb, the RACE reads were re-called with MiXCR into one record per CDR3 protein. The sample has approximately 90,000 distinct CDR3 sequences, 9.5% to 15% seen once; the top ten hold roughly 2.1%. Sequenced material: whole blood, taken in connection with sensitization to the hapten diphenylcyclopropenone (DPC). All receptors derive from a woman in her thirties or forties with alopecia areata. Some clones in this sample may be carry-over from other donors' samples. Both conserved end residues are part of each CDR3. The D gene is left open where the match is weak. Size values are once, few and many counts, or a class for expanded clones, and some rows have none.

clone_size d_call j_call v_call cdr3_nt cdr3_aa
- TRBD2 TRBJ2-5 TRBV6-2/TRBV6-3 TGTGCCAGCAGTTACGCCAGGACTAGTCCCAGTCAAGAGACCCAGTACTTC CASSYARTSPSQETQYF
few - TRBJ1-2 TRBV6-2/TRBV6-3 TGTGCCAGCAGTTCGGGACACCCGGGGACGGTAGCGTATGGCTACACCTTC CASSSGHPGTVAYGYTF
- - TRBJ1-2 TRBV10-2 TGCGCCAGCAGTGAGTCGTTGGAGTGGTCGTCCTATGGCTACACCTTC CASSESLEWSSYGYTF
- - TRBJ2-2 TRBV20-1 TGCAGTGCTAGAGGCGGACTCCCGGCCGGGGAGCTGTTTTTT CSARGGLPAGELFF
few TRBD1 TRBJ2-7 TRBV12-3/TRBV12-4 TGTGCCAGCAGTCCCCAGGACAGGGACGAGCAGTACTTC CASSPQDRDEQYF
- TRBD1 TRBJ1-2 TRBV5-1 TGCGCCAGCAGTTCCGACAGGGGCGAAGGCTACACCTTC CASSSDRGEGYTF
many - TRBJ2-7 TRBV12-3/TRBV12-4 TGTGCCAGCAGCCCTTATTTCGGGACGGCCAGGGACTACGAGCAGTACTTC CASSPYFGTARDYEQYF
many - TRBJ2-3 TRBV7-3 TGTGCCAGCAGCTTAATTCCCACAGATACGCAGTATTTT CASSLIPTDTQYF
many - TRBJ2-2 TRBV5-4 TGTGCCAGCACCTGGACACTAGCAGGCACCGGGGAGCTGTTTTTT CASTWTLAGTGELFF
many TRBD2 TRBJ2-5 TRBV7-9 TGTGCCAGCATCCTCTTAGGCCCAGCGGGAGGAGAGACCCAGTACTTC CASILLGPAGGETQYF
few - TRBJ2-6 TRBV2 TGTGCCAGCAGCGCGAACTCTGGGGCCAACGTCCTGACTTTC CASSANSGANVLTF
many - TRBJ1-1 TRBV18 TGTGCCAGCTCATTGGAGGCATTCATGAACACTGAAGCTTTCTTT CASSLEAFMNTEAFF
- TRBD1 TRBJ2-1 TRBV5-4 TGTGCCAGCAGGAGGGGGACAGGGAGCTCCTACAATGAGCAGTTCTTC CASRRGTGSSYNEQFF
many - TRBJ1-3 TRBV3-1 TGTGCCAGCAGCCAAGATCCCCAGCAAGCTGGAAACACCATATATTTT CASSQDPQQAGNTIYF
few - TRBJ2-7 TRBV27 TGTGCCAGCAGTCGGGGAGATGGAGTAGACCCCTCCTACGAGCAGTACTTC CASSRGDGVDPSYEQYF
- - TRBJ2-7 TRBV7-9 TGTGCCAGCAGCGTCCGGGACCACTACGAGCAGTACTTC CASSVRDHYEQYF
- - TRBJ2-3 TRBV23-1 TGCGCCAGCAGTCAATCGGGCGGTGGTAGGACAGATACGCAGTATTTT CASSQSGGGRTDTQYF
- - TRBJ1-5 TRBV20-1 TGCAGTACTAGAGATCGCGGGGGCCACAATCAGCCCCAGCATTTT CSTRDRGGHNQPQHF
few TRBD2 TRBJ2-2 TRBV7-3 TGTGCCAGCAGCTTAAAGGGTTTCAGGAAGCGGGGGAACACCGGGGAGCTGTTTTTT CASSLKGFRKRGNTGELFF
- TRBD2 TRBJ2-1 TRBV10-3 TGTGCCATCAGTGTTGCGGGGAGCGGGAGAGTTGGTGAGCAGTTCTTC CAISVAGSGRVGEQFF
- TRBD1 TRBJ1-5 TRBV18 TGTGCCAGCTCCAACCGGGACAGCCCAAATCAGCCCCAGCATTTT CASSNRDSPNQPQHF
- - TRBJ1-6 TRBV6-5 TGTGCCAGCAGATACGGAACGGGAAGCTCCTATAATTCACCCCTCCACTTT CASRYGTGSSYNSPLHF
- - TRBJ2-6 TRBV19 TGTGCCAGTAGGACAGACGGGGCCAACGTCCTGACTTTC CASRTDGANVLTF
many - TRBJ1-1 TRBV27 TGTGCCAGCAGTTTAGGACTTGGATGGACTGAAGCTTTCTTT CASSLGLGWTEAFF
many - TRBJ2-1 TRBV11-2 TGTGCCAGCAGCTTAGATAACCTCAATGAGCAGTTCTTC CASSLDNLNEQFF
many - TRBJ2-2 TRBV6-5 TGTGCCAGCGCCGGAGACACCGGGGAGCTGTTTTTT CASAGDTGELFF
- - TRBJ2-1 TRBV19 TGTGCCAGTAGTATGGGGACTCGGGGCGAGTTCTTC CASSMGTRGEFF
few - TRBJ2-2 TRBV20-1 TGCAGTGCTAGAGACTCCGTAAACACCGGGGAGCTGTTTTTT CSARDSVNTGELFF
many - TRBJ2-3 TRBV18 TGTGCCAGCTCACCACCGGCGACAGGCGGCACAGATACGCAGTATTTT CASSPPATGGTDTQYF
few - TRBJ1-2 TRBV5-5 TGTGCCAGCAGAGGGACGGCCTCAGGCTACACCTTC CASRGTASGYTF
- - TRBJ1-1 TRBV7-8 TGTGCCAGCAGCAAAGGTTACACTGAAGCTTTCTTT CASSKGYTEAFF
- - TRBJ1-1 TRBV6-5 TGTGCCAGCAGACGCCGGGACACTGAAGCTTTCTTT CASRRRDTEAFF
few TRBD2 TRBJ2-1 TRBV29-1 TGCAGCGTTGGCGGGAGGGCCGGGAATGAGCAGTTCTTC CSVGGRAGNEQFF
- - TRBJ2-7 TRBV19 TGTGCCAGTAGTATAGGGGCACGGCTGAAGGGCGAGCAGTACTTC CASSIGARLKGEQYF
- - TRBJ2-5 TRBV9 TGTGCCAGCAGCGTAACTGGCGGCCAAGAGACCCAGTACTTC CASSVTGGQETQYF
many - TRBJ2-3 TRBV28 TGTGCCAGCAGCCCCCTTTTCACAGATACGCAGTATTTT CASSPLFTDTQYF
few - TRBJ1-6 TRBV6-2/TRBV6-3 TGTGCCAGCAGCGCTCGGGGTGTCTCCTATAATTCACCCCTCCACTTT CASSARGVSYNSPLHF
few TRBD1 TRBJ2-1 TRBV24-1 TGTGCCACCAGTGAATACGGACAGGGGGGCTACAATGAGCAGTTCTTC CATSEYGQGGYNEQFF
few TRBD2 TRBJ2-1 TRBV28 TGTGCCAGCAGTTTGTCGCTAGCGGGTCTATCCTACAATGAGCAGTTCTTC CASSLSLAGLSYNEQFF
- - TRBJ2-5 TRBV5-4 TGTGCCAGCAGCTCCCCTGCCGGGACGGAGGAGACCCAGTACTTC CASSSPAGTEETQYF
many - TRBJ2-3 TRBV7-2 TGTGCCAGCAGCACCCTCACAGATACGCAGTATTTT CASSTLTDTQYF
- TRBD1 TRBJ2-7 TRBV20-1 TGCAGTACCCGGACAGGGAGAGAGCAGTACTTC CSTRTGREQYF
many - TRBJ2-3 TRBV28 TGTGCCAGCAGTAGGGTTCAGGCCAGGGGTACAGATACGCAGTATTTT CASSRVQARGTDTQYF
- - TRBJ2-4 TRBV20-1 TGCAGTGCTAGCCCGGGACACCCAGGATTAGCCAAAAACATTCAGTACTTC CSASPGHPGLAKNIQYF
many - TRBJ1-1 TRBV7-2 TGTGCCAGCAGCTCCCCGTTGAAGGGGGTTTACTCTACTGAAGCTTTCTTT CASSSPLKGVYSTEAFF
- - TRBJ2-2 TRBV12-3/TRBV12-4 TGTGCCAGCGGGGACTTGGGGGGGGAGCTGTTTTTT CASGDLGGELFF
- - TRBJ2-3 TRBV7-2 TGTGCCAGCAGCATGACAGTTAGCACAGATACGCAGTATTTT CASSMTVSTDTQYF
many - TRBJ1-5 TRBV7-9 TGTGCCAGCAGCTTAGCGATTGGAAATCAGCCCCAGCATTTT CASSLAIGNQPQHF
- - TRBJ1-6 TRBV5-4 TGTGCCAGCAGTCCGGACCTGACAGGAACCACTATACTCCACTTT CASSPDLTGTTILHF
few - TRBJ2-7 TRBV4-3 TGCGCCAGCAGCCAAGAATCAGGGAACAAGCAGTACTTC CASSQESGNKQYF
few TRBD2 TRBJ2-1 TRBV20-1 TGCAGTGCTCTAGATCCCCTAGCGGGAGGGGAGGAGCAGTTCTTC CSALDPLAGGEEQFF
- TRBD2 TRBJ2-1 TRBV7-2 TGTGCCAGCAGCCCGAGGACTAGTAATGAGCAGTTCTTC CASSPRTSNEQFF
few - TRBJ1-2 TRBV18 TGTGCCAGCTCACCACGAGAAATGAACTATGGCTACACCTTC CASSPREMNYGYTF
many TRBD2 TRBJ2-7 TRBV11-2 TGTGCCAGCAGCTTAGTGAAGAGGCGGGAGGCCCCCTACGAGCAGTACTTC CASSLVKRREAPYEQYF
few - TRBJ2-7 TRBV29-1 TGCAGCGCCGGTTTTGACGAGCAGTACTTC CSAGFDEQYF
few - TRBJ2-3 TRBV20-1 TGCAGTGCTAATCGACAACGGGCAGATACGCAGTATTTT CSANRQRADTQYF
many TRBD1 TRBJ1-2 TRBV28 TGTGCCAGCAGTTCCGGACAGGGGAGAATCATCTATGGCTACACCTTC CASSSGQGRIIYGYTF
- - TRBJ1-4 TRBV4-1 TGCGCCAGCAGCCAAGAAGTCGGGAGAACTTGGGAAAAACTGTTTTTT CASSQEVGRTWEKLFF
few TRBD1 TRBJ1-5 TRBV6-2/TRBV6-3 TGTGCCAGCACCATCGACAGGGTTAGCAATCAGCCCCAGCATTTT CASTIDRVSNQPQHF
few - TRBJ2-6 TRBV18 TGTGCCAGCTCACCACCCCCGGGCTCTGGGGCCAACGTCCTGACTTTC CASSPPPGSGANVLTF